What follows describes a single T cell receptor (beta chain). The sample originates from a study of CXCR3-negative and CXCR3-positive naive CD8 T cells. The CDR3 has 13 residues. In germline, CDR1 is SNHLY, CDR2 FYNNEI. Via 5' RACE with UMI labels, TRB cDNA libraries were prepared. TCRdb reprocessed the 5' RACE reads and keeps a single row for each CDR3 protein, giving no DNA. Recorded for this sample: several thousand distinct CDR3 sequences. The receptor's source is a human donor in good health. Some clones in this sample may be carry-over from other donors' samples. Sequencing used naive CXCR3- CD8+ T cells from blood. Subset here: CD45RO-CCR7+CD27+CD95- naive CD8+ T cells lacking CXCR3 (TNR3-). The chain has TRBV2 and TRBJ1-2. The chain's CDR3 is CASSDYLGNGYTF.